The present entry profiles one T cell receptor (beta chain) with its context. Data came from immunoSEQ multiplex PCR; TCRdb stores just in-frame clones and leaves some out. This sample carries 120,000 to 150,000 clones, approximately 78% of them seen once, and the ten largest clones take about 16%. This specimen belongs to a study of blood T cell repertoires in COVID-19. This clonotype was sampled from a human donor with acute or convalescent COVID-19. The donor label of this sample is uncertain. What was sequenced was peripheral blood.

The CDR3 DNA reads TGCGCCAGCAGCGCGTCGGGGTTCCAAGAGACCCAGTACTTC. This encodes CASSASGFQETQYF. The chain recombines TRBV5-1 with TRBJ2-5, with D tentatively TRBD2 (5 bases). V lost 4 bases and J lost 1, with 11 bases in between. The CDR3 is 14 residues long. Germline V gene sequence: CDR1 SGHRS, CDR2 YFSETQ.